The 5 T cell receptor beta chains presented below share a single source sample, sequenced in a study of T cell clones after liver transplantation. Clones were sequenced by immunoSEQ multiplex PCR, and TCRdb holds only the in-frame ones, with some missing. The sample has around 110,000 clones, 90% seen once. The specimen was CD4+ T cells from blood, collected 12 months after liver transplant. All receptors derive from a human patient who received a liver transplant. The graft donor may have given rise to some T cells.

This clone was detected once. CDR3: CAYKTGGPNQPQHF. CDR3 DNA sequence: TGTGCCTATAAAACGGGGGGCCCCAATCAGCCCCAGCATTTT. V is TRBV30 and J is TRBJ1-5, with D possibly matching TRBD1 (6 bases). The V and J ends lost 7 bases and 3 bases respectively, with 16 bases between them. The CDR3 consists of 14 residues. Per germline, CDR1 GTSNPN and CDR2 SVGIG (reference sequence).

A word on this clone: A junction boundary mismatches the germline segment, possibly from a read error. This chain links TRBV5-1 with TRBJ2-7; TRBD1 agrees at 7 bases. Germline CDR1 reads SGHRS; CDR2 reads YFSETQ. The CDR3 has 11 amino acids. The CDR3 is CASSKDREHDF. CDR3 in DNA: TGCGCCAGCAGCAAAGACAGGGAACATGACTTC.

V and J are TRBV11-2 and TRBJ1-1; 7 bases line up with TRBD1. This CDR3 region has 13 residues. Germline V gene sequence: CDR1 SGHAT, CDR2 FQNNGV. The trim removed 5 bases at V and 8 bases at J, leaving 8 bases unmatched. The CDR3 loop is CASSSNTGDEAFF. CDR3 nucleotides: TGTGCCAGCAGCAGCAACACAGGGGACGAAGCTTTCTTT.

V and J are TRBV30 and TRBJ2-5; a possible D gene is TRBD2 (6 bases). V lost 0 bases, J lost 7 bases, and 15 bases lay in between. This CDR3 region has 14 residues. Per the germline V gene, CDR1 is GTSNPN and CDR2 is SVGIG (reference sequence). CDR3 residues: CAWSVLAPGGTQYF. CDR3 nucleotides: TGTGCCTGGAGTGTTCTGGCTCCCGGGGGGACCCAGTACTTC.

The chain uses TRBV2 and TRBJ2-2; 14 bases align to TRBD2. The CDR3 is 17 residues long. Germline V CDR1 and CDR2: SNHLY, FYNNEI. The trim removed 5 bases at V and 3 bases at J, leaving 5 bases unmatched. The CDR3 is CASSLRGLAGDTGELFF. DNA for the CDR3: TGTGCCAGCAGTTTAAGGGGACTAGCGGGAGACACCGGGGAGCTGTTTTTT.